This TCR beta chain was captured by sequencing in a study of beta chain features in type 1 diabetes. Study-level background: Patients did not differ from healthy donors in age, gender or cell yield. Study findings and constraints: Researchers could not determine here whether HLA type influences TCRB rearrangement. Moderate but significant shortening of TCRB CDR3s was recorded in all four CD4+ subsets from Type 1 diabetes patients.

In regard to this clone: The antigen is undetermined.

All of the isolated RNA was reverse transcribed, so expressed TCRB transcripts were sequenced. The assay was immunoSEQ multiplex PCR, and TCRdb's table has in-frame clones only and misses some. Of around 310,000 clones detected, 13% appear once; the ten largest clones hold 0.013% to 0.015%. Sorted CD4+ subsets: naive, central memory, regulatory, stem cell-like memory (CD45RO/CCR7/CD25/CD127/CD95/CD27 panel). Post-sort purity exceeded 95% for all sorted populations. This CDR3 has 16 residues. Unmatched junction bases numbered 11, after V lost 3 bases and J lost 4 bases. Germline CDR1 is SGDLS and CDR2 is YYNGEE.

The chain uses TRBV9 and TRBJ2-3, with 7 bases aligning to TRBD2. Sequences were obtained from naive CD4+ T cells from blood. This clonotype was sampled from a woman under 30 with type 1 diabetes. This CDR3 reads CASSDLSAGLADTQYF. The CDR3 DNA is TGTGCCAGCAGCGACTTGTCAGCGGGATTGGCAGATACGCAGTATTTT.